Listed below are T cell receptor beta chains from one sample, sequenced in a study of T cells in Graves' hyperthyroidism and ophthalmopathy. MiXCR, run by TCRdb on the multiplex PCR reads, gives a single entry per CDR3 protein. The sample records roughly 260,000 distinct CDR3 sequences, 14% to 15% being singletons. Sequenced: blood. All receptors derive from a woman in her forties with Graves' hyperthyroidism that later progressed to Graves' ophthalmopathy. Each CDR3 is given without its conserved first and last residue. Expanded clones are given a class, and other clones once, few, many or no size at all.

CDR3 protein	clone size	V gene
ASTRLAGGYNEQF	many	TRBV10-2
ASSPANEQY	many	TRBV5-8
ASSHPELSGELF	many	TRBV6-1
ASSHGSVSNYGYT	few	TRBV4-1
ASSQDPWDRAGEQF	many	TRBV3-1
ASSEVIVAGGPRVTDTQY	NA	TRBV6-1
AGRTSGSYEQY	many	TRBV6-2/TRBV6-3
ASSTLQGLGYGYT	NA	TRBV28
ASSRGRRYEQF	many	TRBV10-1
ATSRDRSGGADTQY	many	TRBV15
ATSDLAGQGARNEQF	many	TRBV24-1
ASSGGLAGPNEQF	many	TRBV2
ASSRWGQEGERLF	NA	TRBV11-1
SASLWIRNSYEQY	many	TRBV20-1
ASSTGTYQETQY	many	TRBV5-1
ASNGAAGSEAF	NA	TRBV19
ASRDAGGGETQY	NA	TRBV25-1
ASVRGGAKNIQY	many	TRBV6-1